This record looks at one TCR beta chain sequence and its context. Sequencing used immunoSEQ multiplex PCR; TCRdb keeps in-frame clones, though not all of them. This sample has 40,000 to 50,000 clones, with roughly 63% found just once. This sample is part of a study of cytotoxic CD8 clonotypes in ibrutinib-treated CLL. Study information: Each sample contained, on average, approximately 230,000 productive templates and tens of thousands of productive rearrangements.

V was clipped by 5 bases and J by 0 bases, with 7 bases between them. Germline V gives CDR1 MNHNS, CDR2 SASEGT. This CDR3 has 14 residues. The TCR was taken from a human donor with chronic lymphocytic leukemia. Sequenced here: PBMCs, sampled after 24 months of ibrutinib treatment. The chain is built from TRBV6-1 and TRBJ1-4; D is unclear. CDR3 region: CASSSVATNEKLFF. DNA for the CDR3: TGTGCCAGCAGTTCAGTTGCAACTAATGAAAAACTGTTTTTT.